What follows describes a single T cell receptor beta chain. There are many counts of this clonotype. The antigen it recognizes is unknown. Base qualities were left out, and no much larger clone turns up one base away. Hyperthyroidism patients were newly diagnosed, had a disease duration of under 2 months, and were aged 18 to 65 years. Exclusion was applied to patients with uncontrolled infections, other autoimmune diseases, pregnancy or lactation. Diagnoses relied on clinical symptoms, serum thyroxine and TRAb, thyroid ultrasound and orbital computed tomography. Blood from progressor patients was collected at the time of first diagnosis with hyperthyroidism, before any ophthalmopathy symptoms had appeared. PBMCs were isolated from approximately 10 ml of fresh peripheral blood by Ficoll-Paque density gradient centrifugation. Progressor patients were defined as those initially diagnosed with Graves' hyperthyroidism in whom ophthalmopathy developed during follow-up. Total RNA was extracted with Trizol reagent, and quality was checked on an Agilent 2100 Bioanalyzer.

This specimen comes from a study of T cells in Graves' hyperthyroidism and ophthalmopathy (dated by TCRdb to between 2018 and 2021). About the investigation overall: Peripheral blood was collected at initial diagnosis, before any treatment. The study also compared thyroid tissue and blood T-cell repertoires from more than five Graves' hyperthyroidism patients. The paper reports TCR Vbeta CDR3 sequencing of fewer than 150 peripheral blood samples: around 41 ophthalmopathy, under 80 hyperthyroidism and around 17 progressor patients. Whether ophthalmopathy could be predicted prospectively was tested in an independent validation cohort made up of fewer than 20 hyperthyroidism patients plus 17 patients who later progressed to ophthalmopathy. After sampling, hyperthyroidism patients received methimazole starting at 30 mg daily, and ophthalmopathy patients received high-dose intravenous methylprednisolone. To identify TCR V-J signatures that set the groups apart, the researchers used a discovery cohort of roughly 100 patients, made up of 43 with Graves' ophthalmopathy and about 59 with stable Graves' hyperthyroidism. The 100 discovery patients were divided at random into training and test sets in a 7:3 ratio. On the study overall, not on this receptor specifically: Most expanded thyroid clonotypes (frequency above 0.001) were also found in blood, which suggests that blood repertoires may mirror thyroid immune responses. In validation, the model predicted progression to ophthalmopathy with approximately 71% sensitivity and approximately 72% specificity, a median of around six months before onset. No statistical method was used to set the sample size in advance, and investigators knew the group allocation. In cross-validation, a model built on a 13 V-J signature told ophthalmopathy apart from stable hyperthyroidism with 85% to 90% sensitivity and around 81% specificity, and in testing the same model reached 80%/75%.

The TCR beta CDR3 regions were amplified from the RNA transcripts. A first-round RT-PCR of the TCR CDR3 used the HTBI primer set with the Qiagen OneStep RT-PCR kit. A second multiplex PCR round built the libraries, followed by size selection and purification. Paired-end sequencing of the libraries was performed with 100 bp reads on an Illumina HiSeq2000. Regarding the original processing steps: SOAPnuke was used to process the raw data, removing reads that contained adapters or uncalled bases, had a mean Phred below 15, or lacked an exact match to the constant primer or identifier. COPE v1.2.5 was used to merge the high-quality paired reads, and each unique nucleotide sequence was defined as a clonotype. Clonotypes were aligned to IMGT TRBV, TRBD and TRBJ reference segments using MiTCR v1.1. The analysis included only V-J combinations with a frequency above 0.0001, which together covered more than 98% of the repertoires. The TCS score was defined as the ratio of F50 (clonal expansion) to E x V (chaos), calculated using BLOSUM62-based TCRdist between CDR3 peptides within each V-J. Welch's t-statistics and random forest reduced 514 V-J features to 10 to 15, which were used in a naive Bayes classifier (R e1071). Starting from the raw public reads, TCRdb applied fastp trimming at Q25, assembled clones with MiXCR and retained in-frame beta chains. Rows with a matching CDR3 protein are joined into one entry that keeps the most common DNA and genes. None of the V and J calls come from the authors' own analysis; TCRdb made them. The sample table holds around 340,000 distinct CDR3 sequences, of which 17% were seen once. The ten largest account for roughly a third of the sample.

Trimming removed 6 bases from V and 5 bases from J, leaving 8 bases between the germline ends. The CDR3 starts with the cysteine, ends with the phenylalanine, and has 12 residues. This entry keeps only the CDR3 DNA: 36 bases, framed from base 1. The sequencing input was blood. The rearranged chain carries TRBV12-3 or TRBV12-4 and TRBJ1-5, with TRBD1 perhaps the D gene, on 5 matching bases. This clonotype was sampled from a young woman with Graves' hyperthyroidism that later progressed to Graves' ophthalmopathy. The CDR3 protein is CASRGTDQPQHF. In nucleotides, the sequence is TGTGCCAGCAGGGGGACTGATCAGCCCCAGCATTTT.